A few counts support the clone carrying this T cell receptor (beta chain). The authors ran a second PCR of roughly 7 to 11 cycles using a sample-barcoded 5' primer and a J-beta primer mix. A template-switch adaptor that had 12 random nucleotides put a tag on each cDNA molecule. Every sample gave at least 3 million paired-end reads containing CDR3. TCRdb fed the 5' RACE reads into MiXCR, producing one record per CDR3 protein. The table has about 750,000 distinct CDR3 sequences, 50% to 65% seen once. The CDR3 extends over 14 amino acids. Germline V gene data show CDR1 as SGHAT and CDR2 as FQNNGV. This entry is derived from a study of blood T cells in healthy people across ages.

Sequenced material: blood. The TCR was taken from an elderly man in good health. The chain has TRBV11-2 and TRBJ2-4; D tentatively reads TRBD1 or TRBD2 (6 bases each). The better agreement between TRBJ2-7 and the DNA end casts doubt on the J call. CDR3: CASSLGGGALEQYF. CDR3 DNA sequence: TGTGCCAGCAGCTTGGGGGGCGGAGCGCTCGAGCAGTACTTC.